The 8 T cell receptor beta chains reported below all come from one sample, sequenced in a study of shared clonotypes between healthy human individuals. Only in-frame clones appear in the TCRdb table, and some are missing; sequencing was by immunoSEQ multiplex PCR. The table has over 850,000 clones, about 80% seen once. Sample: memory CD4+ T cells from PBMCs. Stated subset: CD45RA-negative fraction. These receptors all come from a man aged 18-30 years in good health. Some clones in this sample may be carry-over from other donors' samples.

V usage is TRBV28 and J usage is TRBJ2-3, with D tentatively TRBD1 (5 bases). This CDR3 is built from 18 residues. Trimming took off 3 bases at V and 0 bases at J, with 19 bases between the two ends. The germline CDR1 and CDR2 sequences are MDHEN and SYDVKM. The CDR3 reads CASSFRNWARTSTDTQYF. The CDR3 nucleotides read TGTGCCAGCAGTTTTCGAAATTGGGCCAGGACAAGCACAGATACGCAGTATTTT.

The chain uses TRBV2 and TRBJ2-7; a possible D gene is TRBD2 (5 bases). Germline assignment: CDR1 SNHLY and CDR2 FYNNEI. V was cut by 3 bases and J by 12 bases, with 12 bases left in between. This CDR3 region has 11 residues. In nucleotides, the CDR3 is TGTGCCAGCAGTGAGGGAGTAAGTACGTACTTC. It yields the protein CASSEGVSTYF.

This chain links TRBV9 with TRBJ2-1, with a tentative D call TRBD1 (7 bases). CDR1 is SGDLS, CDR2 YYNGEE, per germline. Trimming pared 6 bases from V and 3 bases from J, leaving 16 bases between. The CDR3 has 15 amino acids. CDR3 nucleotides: TGTGCCAGCAACCCGGAGGGGGCGTTCTACAATGAGCAGTTCTTC. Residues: CASNPEGAFYNEQFF.

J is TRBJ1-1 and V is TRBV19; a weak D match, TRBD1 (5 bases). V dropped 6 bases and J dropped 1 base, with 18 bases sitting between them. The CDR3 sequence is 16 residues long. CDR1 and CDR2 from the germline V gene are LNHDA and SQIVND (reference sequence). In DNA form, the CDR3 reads TGTGCCAGTAGGCCCTGGGACGCGAGTACGAACACTGAAGCTTTCTTT. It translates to CASRPWDASTNTEAFF.

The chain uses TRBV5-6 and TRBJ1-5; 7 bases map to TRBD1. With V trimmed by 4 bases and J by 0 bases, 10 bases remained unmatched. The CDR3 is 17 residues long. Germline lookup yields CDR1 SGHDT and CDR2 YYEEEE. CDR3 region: CASSQHLGQYSNQPQHF. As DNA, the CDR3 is TGTGCCAGCAGCCAACACCTGGGACAGTATAGCAATCAGCCCCAGCATTTT.

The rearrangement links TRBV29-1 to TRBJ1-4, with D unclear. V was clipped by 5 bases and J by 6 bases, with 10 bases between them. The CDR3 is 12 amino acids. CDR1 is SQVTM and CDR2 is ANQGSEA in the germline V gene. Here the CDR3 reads CSVLAGDEKLFF. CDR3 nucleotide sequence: TGCAGCGTTCTTGCAGGCGATGAAAAACTGTTTTTT.

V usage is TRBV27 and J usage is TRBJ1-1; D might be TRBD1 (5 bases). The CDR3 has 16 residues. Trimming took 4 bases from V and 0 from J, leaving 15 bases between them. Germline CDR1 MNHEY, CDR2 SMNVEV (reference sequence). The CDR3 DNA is TGTGCCAGCAGTTACCAGGGTCCCTACATGAACACTGAAGCTTTCTTT. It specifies CASSYQGPYMNTEAFF.

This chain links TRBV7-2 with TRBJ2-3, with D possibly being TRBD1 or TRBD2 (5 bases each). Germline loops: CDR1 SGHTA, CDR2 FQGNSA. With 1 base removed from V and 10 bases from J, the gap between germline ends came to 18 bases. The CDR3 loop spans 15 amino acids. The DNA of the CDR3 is TGTGCCAGCAGCTTAGAGGGGTTCGGTGGAGGAGCGCAGTATTTT. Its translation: CASSLEGFGGGAQYF.